This T cell receptor beta chain was captured by sequencing in a study of blood T cell repertoires in COVID-19. Libraries were prepared by immunoSEQ multiplex PCR; TCRdb keeps only in-frame clonotypes and omits some of them. The sample includes fewer than 85,000 clones, about four fifths of them seen just once. With respect to this clone: One end of the junction varies from germline; a read error may be responsible.

The germline CDR1 and CDR2 sequences are SEHNR and FQNEAQ (reference sequence). The CDR3 is 12 amino acids. The sample taken for sequencing was peripheral blood. V usage is TRBV7-9 and J usage is TRBJ1-6; TRBD1 aligns across 7 bases. The receptor was derived from a woman of 80 years or more with active or convalescent COVID-19. CDR3 residues: CASSLVGTAHNF. In DNA, the CDR3 is TGTGCCAGCAGCCTAGTGGGGACAGCTCATAACTTT.